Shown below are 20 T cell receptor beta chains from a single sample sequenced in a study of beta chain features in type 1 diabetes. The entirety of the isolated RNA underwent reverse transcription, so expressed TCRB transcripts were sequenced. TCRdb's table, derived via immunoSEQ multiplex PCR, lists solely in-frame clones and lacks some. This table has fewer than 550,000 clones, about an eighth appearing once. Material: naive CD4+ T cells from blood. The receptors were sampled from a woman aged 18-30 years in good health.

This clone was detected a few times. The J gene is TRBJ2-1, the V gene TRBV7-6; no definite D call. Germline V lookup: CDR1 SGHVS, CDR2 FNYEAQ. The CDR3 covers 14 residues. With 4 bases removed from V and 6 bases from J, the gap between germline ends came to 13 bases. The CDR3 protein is CASSSVLRSNEQFF. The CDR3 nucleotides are TGTGCCAGCAGCTCCGTGCTCCGGAGCAATGAGCAGTTCTTC.

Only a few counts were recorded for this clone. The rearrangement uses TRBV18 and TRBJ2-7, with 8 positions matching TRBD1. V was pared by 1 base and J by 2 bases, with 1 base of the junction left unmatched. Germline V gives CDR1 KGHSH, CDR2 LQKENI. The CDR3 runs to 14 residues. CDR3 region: CASSPQGQAYEQYF. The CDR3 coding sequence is TGTGCCAGCTCACCACAGGGACAGGCCTACGAGCAGTACTTC.

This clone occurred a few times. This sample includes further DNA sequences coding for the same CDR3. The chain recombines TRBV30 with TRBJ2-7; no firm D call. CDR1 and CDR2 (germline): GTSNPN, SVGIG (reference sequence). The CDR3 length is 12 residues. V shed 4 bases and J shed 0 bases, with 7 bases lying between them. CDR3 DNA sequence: TGTGCCTGGACCGGGTCCTCCTACGAGCAGTACTTC. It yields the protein CAWTGSSYEQYF.

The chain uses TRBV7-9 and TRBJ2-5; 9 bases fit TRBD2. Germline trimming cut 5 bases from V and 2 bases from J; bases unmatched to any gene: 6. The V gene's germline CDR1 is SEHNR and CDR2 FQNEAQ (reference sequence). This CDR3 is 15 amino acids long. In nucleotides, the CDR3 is TGTGCCAGCAGCATCCAGGGACTAGCTCAAGAGACCCAGTACTTC. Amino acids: CASSIQGLAQETQYF.

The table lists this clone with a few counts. CDR3 in DNA: TGTGCCAGTAGTACACCCGGAGGGGGGCCGGGAGCTTTCTTT. The encoded protein is CASSTPGGGPGAFF. V usage is TRBV19 and J usage is TRBJ1-1; TRBD1 might be the D (6 bases). This CDR3 is built from 14 residues. With 4 bases removed from V and 10 bases from J, the gap between germline ends came to 19 bases. Germline values: CDR1 LNHDA, CDR2 SQIVND (reference sequence).

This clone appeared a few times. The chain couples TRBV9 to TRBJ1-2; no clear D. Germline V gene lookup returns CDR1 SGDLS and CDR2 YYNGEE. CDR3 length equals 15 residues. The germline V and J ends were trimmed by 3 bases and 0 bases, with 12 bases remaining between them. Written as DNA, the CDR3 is TGTGCCAGCAGCGCCCGACACGCTACTAACTATGGCTACACCTTC. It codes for CASSARHATNYGYTF.

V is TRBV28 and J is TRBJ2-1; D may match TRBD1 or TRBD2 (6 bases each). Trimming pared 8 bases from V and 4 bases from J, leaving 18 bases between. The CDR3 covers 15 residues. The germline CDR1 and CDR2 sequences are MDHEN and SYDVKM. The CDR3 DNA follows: TGTGCCAGCTTCTCGGGGGCCGTACATTACAATGAGCAGTTCTTC. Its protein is CASFSGAVHYNEQFF. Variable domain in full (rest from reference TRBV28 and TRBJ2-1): DVKVTQSSRYLVKRTGEKVFLECVQDMDHENMFWYRQDPGLGLRLIYFSYDVKMKEKGDIPEGYSVSREKKERFSLILESASTNQTSMYLCASFSGAVHYNEQFFGPGTRLTVL.

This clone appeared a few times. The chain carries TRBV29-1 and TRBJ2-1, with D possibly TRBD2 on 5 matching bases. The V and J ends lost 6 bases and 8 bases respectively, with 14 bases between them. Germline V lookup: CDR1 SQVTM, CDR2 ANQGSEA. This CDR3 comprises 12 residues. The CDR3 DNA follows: TGCAGCGTGGACTCCTATCGGGATGAGCAGTTCTTC. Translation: CSVDSYRDEQFF.

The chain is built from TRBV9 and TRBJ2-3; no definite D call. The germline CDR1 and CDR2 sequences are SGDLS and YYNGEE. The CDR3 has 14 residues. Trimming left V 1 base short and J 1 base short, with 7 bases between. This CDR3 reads CASSVNWGTDTQYF. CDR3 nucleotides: TGTGCCAGCAGCGTAAATTGGGGCACAGATACGCAGTATTTT.

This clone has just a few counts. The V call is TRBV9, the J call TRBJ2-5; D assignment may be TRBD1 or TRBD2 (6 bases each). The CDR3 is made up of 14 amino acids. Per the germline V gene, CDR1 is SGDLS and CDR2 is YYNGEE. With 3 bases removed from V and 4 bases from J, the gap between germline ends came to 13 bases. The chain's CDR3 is CASSAWTAGETQYF. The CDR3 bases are TGTGCCAGCAGCGCCTGGACAGCGGGAGAGACCCAGTACTTC.

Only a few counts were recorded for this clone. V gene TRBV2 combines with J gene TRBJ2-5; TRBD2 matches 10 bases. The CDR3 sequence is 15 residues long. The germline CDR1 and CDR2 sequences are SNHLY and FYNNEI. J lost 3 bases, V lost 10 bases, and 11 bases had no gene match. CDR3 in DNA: TGTGCCACCAAACGCCAGGGACTAGCGAAAGAGACCCAGTACTTC. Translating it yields CATKRQGLAKETQYF. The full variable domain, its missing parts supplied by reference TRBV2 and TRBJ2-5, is EPEVTQTPSHQVTQMGQEVILRCVPISNHLYFYWYRQILGQKVEFLVSFYNNEISEKSEIFDDQFSVERPDGSNFTLKIRSTKLEDSAMYFCATKRQGLAKETQYFGPGTRLLVL.

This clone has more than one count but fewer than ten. CDR3 coding DNA: TGTGCCAGCAGTGAAGGGACAGGGGCAATATACAATGAGCAGTTCTTC. Protein sequence: CASSEGTGAIYNEQFF. The rearrangement links TRBV2 to TRBJ2-1; TRBD1 aligns across 9 bases. The CDR3 has 16 residues. CDR1 and CDR2 from the germline V gene are SNHLY and FYNNEI. The trim removed 1 base at V and 4 bases at J, leaving 5 bases unmatched.

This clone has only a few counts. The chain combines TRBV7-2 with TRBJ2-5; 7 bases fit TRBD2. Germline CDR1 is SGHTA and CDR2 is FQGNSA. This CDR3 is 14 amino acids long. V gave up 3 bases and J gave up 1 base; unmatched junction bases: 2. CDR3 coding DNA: TGTGCCAGCAGCTTCGGCGGGGGCCAAGAGACCCAGTACTTC. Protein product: CASSFGGGQETQYF.

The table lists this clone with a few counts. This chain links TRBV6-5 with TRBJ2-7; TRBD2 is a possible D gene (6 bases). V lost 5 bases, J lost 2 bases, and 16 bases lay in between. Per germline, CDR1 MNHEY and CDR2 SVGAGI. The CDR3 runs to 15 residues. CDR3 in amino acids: CASSRDLSGTYEQYV. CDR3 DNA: TGTGCCAGCAGTCGGGACCTTAGCGGCACCTACGAGCAGTACGTC.

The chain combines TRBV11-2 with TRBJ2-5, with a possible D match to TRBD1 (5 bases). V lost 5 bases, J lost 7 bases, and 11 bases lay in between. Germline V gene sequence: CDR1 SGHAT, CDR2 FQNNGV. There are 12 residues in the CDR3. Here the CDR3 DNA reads TGTGCCAGCAGCCCTCGGCAGGGGACCCAGTACTTC. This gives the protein CASSPRQGTQYF.

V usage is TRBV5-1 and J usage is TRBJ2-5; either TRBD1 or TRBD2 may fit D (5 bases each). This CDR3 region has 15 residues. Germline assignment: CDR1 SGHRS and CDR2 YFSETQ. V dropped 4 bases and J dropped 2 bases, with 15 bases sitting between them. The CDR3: CASSSRDPPQETQYF. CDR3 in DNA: TGCGCCAGCAGCAGCCGGGACCCTCCTCAAGAGACCCAGTACTTC.

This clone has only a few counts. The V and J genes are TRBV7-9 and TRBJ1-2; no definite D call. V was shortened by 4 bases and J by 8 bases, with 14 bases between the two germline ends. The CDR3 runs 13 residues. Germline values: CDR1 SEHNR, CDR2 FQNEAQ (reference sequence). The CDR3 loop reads CASSSLPKEGYTF. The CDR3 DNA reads TGTGCCAGCAGCTCCCTTCCCAAGGAGGGCTACACCTTC.

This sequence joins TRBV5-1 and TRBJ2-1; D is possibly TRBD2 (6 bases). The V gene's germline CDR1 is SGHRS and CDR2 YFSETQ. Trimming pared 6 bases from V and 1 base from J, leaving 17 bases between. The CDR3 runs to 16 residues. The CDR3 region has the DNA TGCGCCAGCACAGCTTTTTCCGGGGGATCCTACAATGAGCAGTTCTTC. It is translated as CASTAFSGGSYNEQFF.

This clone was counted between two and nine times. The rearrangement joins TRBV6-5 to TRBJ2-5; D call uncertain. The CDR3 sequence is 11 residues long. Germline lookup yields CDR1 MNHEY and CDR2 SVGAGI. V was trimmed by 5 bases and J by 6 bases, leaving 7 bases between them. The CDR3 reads CASSQAQTQYF. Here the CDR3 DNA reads TGTGCCAGCAGTCAGGCTCAGACCCAGTACTTC.

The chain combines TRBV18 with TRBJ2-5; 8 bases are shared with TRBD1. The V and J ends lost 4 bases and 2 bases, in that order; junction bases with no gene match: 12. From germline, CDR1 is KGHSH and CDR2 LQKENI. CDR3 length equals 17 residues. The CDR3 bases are TGTGCCAGCTCACAACGCGGACAGGGCAGTTCACAAGAGACCCAGTACTTC. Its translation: CASSQRGQGSSQETQYF.